This T cell receptor (beta chain) is drawn from a study of long-term antiretroviral therapy in people with HIV. Findings and caveats of the study: Patients on ART gained diversity, which nonetheless stayed below transplant donor controls.

As for this clone: Antigen specificity is unknown.

Running of the v3.0 immunoSEQ assay took place at survey level. Sequencing was intended to reach roughly 35,000-50,000 T-cell genomes per sample. Libraries were prepared by immunoSEQ multiplex PCR; TCRdb keeps only in-frame clonotypes and omits some of them. Here the sample spans more than 20,000 clones, 70% to 90% being singletons. The source material was unsorted PBMCs, sampled roughly 2.7 years after starting antiretroviral therapy. The clonotype originates from a man aged 35 to 55 with HIV.

CDR3 protein: CASSRDRANGYTF. Here the CDR3 DNA reads TGTGCCAGCAGCCGAGACAGGGCTAATGGCTACACCTTC. The chain combines TRBV5-6 with TRBJ1-2, with 7 bases fitting TRBD1. J lost 6 bases, V lost 4 bases, and 6 bases had no gene match. The CDR3 is 13 residues long. The germline V gene encodes CDR1 SGHDT and CDR2 YYEEEE.